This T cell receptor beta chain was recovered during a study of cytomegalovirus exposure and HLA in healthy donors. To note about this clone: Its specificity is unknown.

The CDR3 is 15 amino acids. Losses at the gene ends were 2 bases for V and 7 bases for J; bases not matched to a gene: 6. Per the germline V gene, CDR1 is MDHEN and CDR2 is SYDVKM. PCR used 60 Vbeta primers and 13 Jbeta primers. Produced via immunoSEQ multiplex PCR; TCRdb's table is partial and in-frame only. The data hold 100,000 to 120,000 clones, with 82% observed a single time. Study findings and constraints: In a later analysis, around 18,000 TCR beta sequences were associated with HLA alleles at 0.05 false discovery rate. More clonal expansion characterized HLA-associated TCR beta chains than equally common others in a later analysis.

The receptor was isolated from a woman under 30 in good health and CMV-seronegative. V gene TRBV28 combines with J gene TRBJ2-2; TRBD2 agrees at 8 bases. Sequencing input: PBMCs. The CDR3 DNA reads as TGTGCCAGCAGTTTAACCGGGGGGGCGTACGGGGAGCTGTTTTTT. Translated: CASSLTGGAYGELFF.